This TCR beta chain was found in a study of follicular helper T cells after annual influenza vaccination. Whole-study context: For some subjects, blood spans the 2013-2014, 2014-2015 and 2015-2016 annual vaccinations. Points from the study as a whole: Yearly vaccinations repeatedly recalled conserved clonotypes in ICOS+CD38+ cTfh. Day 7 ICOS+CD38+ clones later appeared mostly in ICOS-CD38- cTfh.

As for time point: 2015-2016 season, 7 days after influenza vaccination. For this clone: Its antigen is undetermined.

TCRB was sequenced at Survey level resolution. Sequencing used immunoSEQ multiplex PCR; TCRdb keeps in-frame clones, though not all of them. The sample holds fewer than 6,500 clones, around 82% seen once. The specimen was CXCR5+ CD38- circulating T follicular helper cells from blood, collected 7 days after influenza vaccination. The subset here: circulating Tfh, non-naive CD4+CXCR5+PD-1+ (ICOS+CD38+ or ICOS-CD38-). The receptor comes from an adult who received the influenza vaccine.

CDR3 in amino acids: CASSQSTEAFF. CDR3 DNA: TGTGCCAGCAGCCAATCCACTGAAGCTTTCTTT. The gene calls are TRBV14 and TRBJ1-1; D is uncertain. From germline, CDR1 is SGHDN and CDR2 FVKESK. The CDR3 runs 11 residues. Trimming cost V 2 bases and J 4 bases, with 2 bases left between them.